These 6 T cell receptor beta chains share one sample of origin, sequenced in a study of OX40 agonist ivuxolimab in advanced cancers. This table comes from immunoSEQ multiplex PCR, and its TCRdb copy is limited to in-frame clones, with some not included. Here the sample spans roughly 77,000 clones, over 70% being singletons. The specimen comprised CD4+ or CD8+ T cells sorted from blood, sampled in a trial of the OX40 agonist ivuxolimab. Receptor source: an adult with an advanced solid tumor such as melanoma, head and neck, liver or kidney cancer.

The chain couples TRBV11-2 to TRBJ2-7; possibly TRBD2 for D (6 bases). This CDR3 has 14 residues. Germline values: CDR1 SGHAT, CDR2 FQNNGV. The V end lost 5 bases, the J end lost 5 bases, and 16 bases lay between the germline ends. CDR3 coding DNA: TGTGCCAGCAGCCTACAGCTTACGGGGGACGAGCAGTACTTC. Encoded protein: CASSLQLTGDEQYF.

The chain joins TRBV10-3 to TRBJ1-3; tentative D call: TRBD1 (5 bases). Trimming cost V 4 bases and J 4 bases, with 11 bases left between them. The CDR3 is 14 residues long. Germline CDR1 reads ENHRY; CDR2 reads SYGVKD. CDR3: CAISGTSGGNTIYF. CDR3 DNA sequence: TGTGCCATCAGTGGGACAAGTGGAGGAAACACCATATATTTT.

This clone has just a few counts. The chain is built from TRBV7-9 and TRBJ2-7; no clear D gene. Trimming removed 1 base at V and 3 bases at J, with 4 bases between. The length of the CDR3 is 12 residues. Germline V CDR1 and CDR2: SEHNR, FQNEAQ (reference sequence). The CDR3 nucleotides read TGTGCCAGCAGCTTAGGGGTCTACGAGCAGTACTTC. Its translation: CASSLGVYEQYF.

The DNA of the CDR3 is TGTGCCACCAGCCCTACAAAGGAGGCTGAAGCTTTCTTT. It yields the protein CATSPTKEAEAFF. The V and J genes are TRBV15 and TRBJ1-1; D is undetermined. V gave up 5 bases and J gave up 6 bases, with 13 bases separating them. CDR3 length equals 13 residues. CDR1 is LNHNV and CDR2 is YYDKDF in the germline V gene (reference sequence). Filled out from reference TRBV15 and TRBJ1-1, the complete variable domain reads DAMVIQNPRYQVTQFGKPVTLSCSQTLNHNVMYWYQQKSSQAPKLLFHYYDKDFNNEADTPDNFQSRRPNTSFCFLDIRSPGLGDTAMYLCATSPTKEAEAFFGQGTRLTVV.

The chain couples TRBV7-9 to TRBJ2-3; 8 bases fit TRBD1. V shed 4 bases and J 4 bases; nucleotides not matched to a gene: 7. The CDR3 spans 15 residues. Looked up from germline, CDR1 is SEHNR and CDR2 is FQNEAQ (reference sequence). Here the CDR3 reads CASSWTGSSADTQYF. The CDR3 bases are TGTGCCAGCAGCTGGACAGGGTCTAGCGCAGATACGCAGTATTTT.

The rearrangement joins TRBV5-1 to TRBJ2-2; D is undetermined. The V end lost 1 base, the J end lost 5 bases, and 9 bases lay between the germline ends. The CDR3 is 14 amino acids. The germline gives CDR1 SGHRS, CDR2 YFSETQ. Written as DNA, the CDR3 is TGCGCCAGCAGCTTGAGGGCCCCAACCGGGGAGCTGTTTTTT. This sequence encodes CASSLRAPTGELFF.